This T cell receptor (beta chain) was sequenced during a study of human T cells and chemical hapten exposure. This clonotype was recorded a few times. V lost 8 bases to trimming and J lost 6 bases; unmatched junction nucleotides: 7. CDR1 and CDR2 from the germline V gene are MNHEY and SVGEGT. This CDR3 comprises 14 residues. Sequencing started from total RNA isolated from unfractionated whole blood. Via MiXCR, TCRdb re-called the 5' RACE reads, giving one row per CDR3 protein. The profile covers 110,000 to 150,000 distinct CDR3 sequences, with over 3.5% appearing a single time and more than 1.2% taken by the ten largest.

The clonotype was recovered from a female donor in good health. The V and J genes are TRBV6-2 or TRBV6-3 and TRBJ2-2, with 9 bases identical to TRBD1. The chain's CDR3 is CASGQGRSPGELFF. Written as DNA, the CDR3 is TGTGCCAGCGGACAGGGGCGCTCCCCCGGGGAGCTGTTTTTT.